Listed below are T cell receptor beta chains from one sample, sequenced in a study of graft-versus-host responses after intestinal transplantation. Profiling relied on immunoSEQ multiplex PCR, and the TCRdb table lists in-frame clones only, not all of them. This repertoire shows over 60,000 clones, roughly 89% found once; its top ten account for 6.5% to 8%. The input for sequencing was bone marrow, taken 700 to 750 days after intestinal transplantation. Source of these receptors: a human patient who received an intestinal transplant, so some T cells may come from the graft donor. Both conserved end residues are part of each CDR3. Each record gives: D gene, J gene, V gene, clone size, CDR3 protein, CDR3 DNA. A D gene is named only where the DNA matches it firmly. Clone size is given for some rows only: seen once, a few or many times, or a class if the clone is expanded.

D: .
J: TRBJ1-1
V: TRBV11-1
size: .
CDR3: CASSLAQIHTEAFF
DNA: TGTGCCAGCAGCTTAGCCCAGATCCACACTGAAGCTTTCTTT

D: .
J: TRBJ1-1
V: TRBV20-1
size: .
CDR3: CSAIINTEAFF
DNA: TGCAGTGCTATAATAAACACTGAAGCTTTCTTT

D: .
J: TRBJ1-4
V: TRBV28
size: .
CDR3: CASSLWRGLNEKLFF
DNA: TGTGCCAGCAGTTTATGGCGCGGACTTAATGAAAAACTGTTTTTT

D: .
J: TRBJ2-7
V: TRBV10-3
size: .
CDR3: CAISEIGTTHYEQYF
DNA: TGTGCCATCAGTGAGATAGGGACCACCCACTACGAGCAGTACTTC

D: .
J: TRBJ2-3
V: TRBV2
size: .
CDR3: CASVGDLARDTQYF
DNA: TGTGCCAGCGTGGGAGACTTGGCGCGAGATACGCAGTATTTT

D: .
J: TRBJ1-5
V: TRBV19
size: .
CDR3: CASSIEGPPNQPQHF
DNA: TGTGCCAGTAGTATTGAAGGACCACCCAATCAGCCCCAGCATTTT

D: .
J: TRBJ2-5
V: TRBV18
size: .
CDR3: CASSPIRETQYF
DNA: TGTGCCAGCTCTCCAATAAGGGAGACCCAGTACTTC

D: .
J: TRBJ2-1
V: TRBV6-1
size: .
CDR3: CASSGNAFMRSYNEQFF
DNA: TGTGCCAGCAGTGGAAACGCGTTCATGAGATCCTACAATGAGCAGTTCTTC

D: .
J: TRBJ1-6
V: TRBV10-2
size: .
CDR3: CASSSRDDSPLHF
DNA: TGCGCCAGCAGTAGCAGGGACGATTCACCCCTCCACTTT

D: TRBD1
J: TRBJ1-5
V: TRBV6-6
size: once
CDR3: CASSKSGTGDQPQHF
DNA: TGTGCCAGCAGCAAGTCCGGGACAGGGGATCAGCCCCAGCATTTT

D: .
J: TRBJ2-7
V: TRBV10-2
size: .
CDR3: CASSRPGSPSYEQYF
DNA: TGCGCCAGCAGTCGTCCCGGCTCCCCCTCCTACGAGCAGTACTTC

D: .
J: TRBJ2-7
V: TRBV7-9
size: .
CDR3: CASSLPTVEIPYEQYF
DNA: TGTGCCAGCAGCTTGCCGACAGTTGAAATCCCCTACGAGCAGTACTTC

D: .
J: TRBJ2-1
V: TRBV19
size: .
CDR3: CASSIRADSYNEQFF
DNA: TGTGCCAGTAGTATAAGGGCAGACTCCTACAATGAGCAGTTCTTC

D: .
J: TRBJ1-6
V: TRBV30
size: .
CDR3: CAWSALIGGTNSPLHF
DNA: TGTGCCTGGAGCGCGCTAATAGGGGGGACCAATTCACCCCTCCACTTT

D: .
J: TRBJ2-1
V: TRBV28
size: .
CDR3: CASSLLGDHEQFF
DNA: TGTGCCAGCAGTTTACTAGGGGACCATGAGCAGTTCTTC

D: .
J: TRBJ2-7
V: TRBV19
size: .
CDR3: CASSLQGSVSYEQYF
DNA: TGTGCCAGTAGCCTCCAGGGTTCAGTTTCCTACGAGCAGTACTTC

D: .
J: TRBJ2-1
V: TRBV18
size: .
CDR3: CASSPPGVLGYNEQFF
DNA: TGTGCCAGCTCACCCCCCGGAGTGTTGGGCTACAATGAGCAGTTCTTC

D: .
J: TRBJ2-7
V: TRBV7-2
size: few
CDR3: CASSLATARGSPHEQYF
DNA: TGTGCCAGCAGCTTAGCCACAGCGAGGGGGAGTCCTCACGAGCAGTACTTC

D: .
J: TRBJ2-6
V: TRBV23-1
size: .
CDR3: CASSQSEPRTTGANVLTF
DNA: TGCGCCAGCAGTCAATCCGAGCCGCGTACTACTGGGGCCAACGTCCTGACTTTC

D: TRBD1
J: TRBJ2-5
V: TRBV4-1
size: .
CDR3: CASSHDGTGEQETQYF
DNA: TGCGCCAGCAGCCACGACGGGACAGGGGAACAAGAGACCCAGTACTTC

D: TRBD2
J: TRBJ2-3
V: TRBV29-1
size: .
CDR3: CSVAGTTSSTDTQYF
DNA: TGCAGCGTGGCCGGGACTACCTCTAGCACAGATACGCAGTATTTT

D: .
J: TRBJ2-7
V: TRBV5-1
size: .
CDR3: CASSGGTADLEQYF
DNA: TGCGCCAGCAGCGGGGGGACAGCGGACCTCGAGCAGTACTTC

D: TRBD1
J: TRBJ2-5
V: TRBV18
size: .
CDR3: CASSQDREQTQYF
DNA: TGTGCCAGCTCACAGGACAGGGAGCAGACCCAGTACTTC

D: TRBD2
J: TRBJ2-1
V: TRBV6-5
size: .
CDR3: CASSYSLAVPYNEQFF
DNA: TGTGCCAGCAGTTACTCCCTAGCGGTCCCTTACAATGAGCAGTTCTTC

D: .
J: TRBJ1-3
V: TRBV11-2
size: .
CDR3: CASSLLSVPGNTIYF
DNA: TGTGCCAGCAGCTTATTATCGGTACCTGGAAACACCATATATTTT

D: TRBD1
J: TRBJ2-5
V: TRBV7-9
size: .
CDR3: CASRMGGQGGETQYF
DNA: TGTGCCAGCAGGATGGGGGGACAGGGTGGAGAGACCCAGTACTTC

D: .
J: TRBJ2-7
V: TRBV5-4
size: .
CDR3: CASSFYGLYEQYF
DNA: TGTGCCAGCAGCTTTTACGGGTTATACGAGCAGTACTTC

D: .
J: TRBJ2-7
V: TRBV10-3
size: .
CDR3: CAISEPGYEQYF
DNA: TGTGCCATCAGTGAGCCGGGCTACGAGCAGTACTTC

D: .
J: TRBJ2-3
V: TRBV12-5
size: .
CDR3: CASGPPPEFRTQYF
DNA: TGTGCTAGTGGTCCACCCCCGGAGTTTCGTACGCAGTATTTT

D: TRBD2
J: TRBJ2-7
V: TRBV7-9
size: .
CDR3: CASSQEAGTFYEQYF
DNA: TGTGCCAGCAGCCAAGAAGCGGGAACCTTCTACGAGCAGTACTTC

D: TRBD1
J: TRBJ2-7
V: TRBV7-6
size: .
CDR3: CASSSGQGSSYEQYF
DNA: TGTGCCAGCAGCTCAGGACAGGGGAGCTCCTACGAGCAGTACTTC

D: .
J: TRBJ2-1
V: TRBV10-1
size: .
CDR3: CASSAGGHDNEQFF
DNA: TGCGCCAGCAGTGCGGGGGGCCATGACAATGAGCAGTTCTTC

D: TRBD2
J: TRBJ2-3
V: TRBV28
size: .
CDR3: CASTRLAGAGDTQYF
DNA: TGTGCCAGCACTCGGCTAGCGGGAGCAGGAGATACGCAGTATTTT

D: .
J: TRBJ2-7
V: TRBV6-6
size: .
CDR3: CASRSMAATYEQYF
DNA: TGTGCCAGCAGGAGCATGGCAGCTACCTACGAGCAGTACTTC

D: TRBD1
J: TRBJ2-7
V: TRBV5-1
size: .
CDR3: CASSLETPGQGAIYEQYF
DNA: TGCGCCAGCAGCTTGGAAACTCCGGGACAGGGGGCGATCTACGAGCAGTACTTC

D: TRBD1
J: TRBJ1-6
V: TRBV13
size: .
CDR3: CASSLDGTGYNSPLHF
DNA: TGTGCCAGCAGCCTCGATGGGACAGGCTATAATTCACCCCTCCACTTT

D: .
J: TRBJ2-2
V: TRBV7-6
size: once
CDR3: CASSFTLGGELFF
DNA: TGTGCCAGCAGCTTCACTTTGGGGGGGGAGCTGTTTTTT

D: .
J: TRBJ1-2
V: TRBV25-1
size: .
CDR3: CASRHPGRDMDGYTF
DNA: TGTGCCAGTAGGCACCCGGGGAGGGATATGGATGGCTACACCTTC

D: .
J: TRBJ2-2
V: TRBV7-9
size: .
CDR3: CASSLASWRTNTGELFF
DNA: TGTGCCAGCAGCTTAGCCTCTTGGCGCACGAACACCGGGGAGCTGTTTTTT